This is a list of T cell receptor beta chains from one sample in a study of graft-versus-host responses after intestinal transplantation. Only in-frame clones appear in the TCRdb table, and some are missing; sequencing was by immunoSEQ multiplex PCR. Counted here are approximately 7,000 clones, around a third occurring once; the ten biggest clones make up about 5.5%. The sequenced sample was alloreactive CD8+ T cells from a mixed lymphocyte reaction culture, obtained before transplantation. All receptors derive from a human patient who was an organ donor for intestinal transplantation. Each CDR3 is given with its conserved first and last residue. Each record gives: V gene, clone size, J gene, D gene, CDR3 protein, CDR3 DNA. The D gene is left open where the match is weak. The listing skips clone size in some rows; elsewhere it reads once, few, many or a size class.

v_gene: TRBV4-2; abundance: few; j_gene: TRBJ1-6; d_gene: -; CDR3aa: CASSPGTDTLSSYNSPLHF; CDR3nt: TGTGCCAGCAGCCCGGGGACGGATACACTTAGCTCCTATAATTCACCCCTCCACTTT
v_gene: TRBV27; abundance: medium-sized; j_gene: TRBJ2-3; d_gene: -; CDR3aa: CASSLWGPGWGTDTQYF; CDR3nt: TGTGCCAGCAGTTTATGGGGTCCGGGGTGGGGCACAGATACGCAGTATTTT
v_gene: TRBV4-1; abundance: -; j_gene: TRBJ2-7; d_gene: -; CDR3aa: CASSQGEVLRYEQYF; CDR3nt: TGCGCCAGCAGCCAAGGGGAAGTACTCCGATACGAGCAGTACTTC
v_gene: TRBV7-9; abundance: -; j_gene: TRBJ2-3; d_gene: TRBD2; CDR3aa: CASSFPTTTSGGADTQYF; CDR3nt: TGTGCCAGCAGCTTCCCGACGACGACTAGCGGGGGGGCGGATACGCAGTATTTT
v_gene: TRBV4-1; abundance: -; j_gene: TRBJ1-2; d_gene: -; CDR3aa: CASSPGVSYGYTF; CDR3nt: TGCGCCAGCAGTCCAGGAGTTTCCTATGGCTACACCTTC
v_gene: TRBV29-1; abundance: medium-sized; j_gene: TRBJ2-7; d_gene: -; CDR3aa: CSGGGRDGYEQYF; CDR3nt: TGCAGCGGGGGCGGCAGGGACGGCTACGAGCAGTACTTC
v_gene: TRBV10-2; abundance: -; j_gene: TRBJ2-1; d_gene: TRBD1; CDR3aa: CATTGGLVGQFF; CDR3nt: TGCGCCACCACAGGGGGCCTCGTTGGGCAGTTCTTC
v_gene: TRBV4-1; abundance: few; j_gene: TRBJ1-2; d_gene: -; CDR3aa: CASSQDGPGVKYGYTF; CDR3nt: TGCGCCAGCAGCCAAGATGGGCCAGGGGTAAAATATGGCTACACCTTC
v_gene: TRBV18; abundance: -; j_gene: TRBJ2-5; d_gene: -; CDR3aa: CASSPRLAETQYF; CDR3nt: TGTGCCAGCTCACCCCGGCTAGCGGAGACCCAGTACTTC
v_gene: TRBV11-3; abundance: few; j_gene: TRBJ2-1; d_gene: -; CDR3aa: CASRGRDSSYNEQFF; CDR3nt: TGTGCCAGCCGGGGGCGAGACAGCTCCTACAATGAGCAGTTCTTC
v_gene: TRBV6-6; abundance: -; j_gene: TRBJ1-6; d_gene: TRBD1; CDR3aa: CASSTGDRNSPLHF; CDR3nt: TGTGCCAGCAGCACGGGGGACAGGAATTCACCCCTCCACTTT
v_gene: TRBV6-6; abundance: -; j_gene: TRBJ1-3; d_gene: TRBD1; CDR3aa: CASSPRPGQVHF; CDR3nt: TGTGCCAGCAGTCCCCGTCCGGGACAGGTACATTTT
v_gene: TRBV10-3; abundance: once; j_gene: TRBJ2-7; d_gene: TRBD2; CDR3aa: CAIRASGGLYEQYF; CDR3nt: TGTGCCATCAGGGCTAGCGGGGGCCTCTACGAGCAGTACTTC
v_gene: TRBV6-8; abundance: few; j_gene: TRBJ2-7; d_gene: TRBD1; CDR3aa: CASSYRGQYEQYF; CDR3nt: TGTGCCAGCAGTTACAGGGGGCAGTACGAGCAGTACTTC
v_gene: TRBV7-2; abundance: few; j_gene: TRBJ2-7; d_gene: TRBD2; CDR3aa: CASTHLAGSFYEQYF; CDR3nt: TGTGCCAGCACCCATCTAGCGGGGTCCTTCTACGAGCAGTACTTC
v_gene: TRBV4-2; abundance: few; j_gene: TRBJ1-2; d_gene: -; CDR3aa: CASSQDPDGNYGYTF; CDR3nt: TGTGCCAGCAGCCAAGATCCAGACGGAAACTATGGCTACACCTTC
v_gene: TRBV21-1; abundance: -; j_gene: TRBJ2-1; d_gene: -; CDR3aa: CASSKEPSDEQFF; CDR3nt: TGTGCCAGCAGCAAAGAGCCCTCGGATGAGCAGTTCTTC
v_gene: TRBV4-1; abundance: -; j_gene: TRBJ2-3; d_gene: -; CDR3aa: CASSRSGGVGDTQYF; CDR3nt: TGCGCCAGCAGTCGGAGTGGCGGGGTGGGAGATACGCAGTATTTT
v_gene: TRBV19; abundance: few; j_gene: TRBJ2-5; d_gene: -; CDR3aa: CASSIWVQGRQETQYF; CDR3nt: TGTGCCAGTAGTATATGGGTTCAGGGACGCCAAGAGACCCAGTACTTC
v_gene: TRBV11-2; abundance: few; j_gene: TRBJ2-7; d_gene: TRBD1; CDR3aa: CATRQGWTPYEQYF; CDR3nt: TGTGCCACCCGACAGGGGTGGACCCCCTACGAGCAGTACTTC
v_gene: TRBV6-8; abundance: -; j_gene: TRBJ1-6; d_gene: -; CDR3aa: CASSYPGANSPLHF; CDR3nt: TGTGCCAGCAGTTACCCAGGAGCGAATTCACCCCTCCACTTT
v_gene: TRBV2; abundance: -; j_gene: TRBJ2-7; d_gene: -; CDR3aa: CASSDRLWGRREQYF; CDR3nt: TGTGCCAGCAGTGACCGCCTATGGGGGCGACGCGAGCAGTACTTC
v_gene: TRBV19; abundance: large; j_gene: TRBJ2-1; d_gene: TRBD2; CDR3aa: CASSSRGGTYNEQFF; CDR3nt: TGTGCCAGTAGTTCACGGGGGGGAACCTACAATGAGCAGTTCTTC
v_gene: TRBV7-3; abundance: -; j_gene: TRBJ2-5; d_gene: TRBD2; CDR3aa: CASSLSPSGAGKETQYF; CDR3nt: TGTGCCAGCAGCTTAAGTCCTAGCGGGGCAGGTAAAGAGACCCAGTACTTC
v_gene: TRBV7-6; abundance: -; j_gene: TRBJ1-3; d_gene: -; CDR3aa: CASSSPGGSGNTIYF; CDR3nt: TGTGCCAGCAGCTCTCCCGGGGGTTCTGGAAACACCATATATTTT
v_gene: TRBV4-2; abundance: few; j_gene: TRBJ2-5; d_gene: -; CDR3aa: CASSQELGLGTQYF; CDR3nt: TGTGCCAGCAGCCAAGAGCTAGGGCTCGGGACCCAGTACTTC
v_gene: TRBV4-1; abundance: -; j_gene: TRBJ1-2; d_gene: -; CDR3aa: CASSQVPGGNYGYTF; CDR3nt: TGCGCCAGCAGCCAAGTTCCGGGGGGTAACTATGGCTACACCTTC
v_gene: TRBV10-3; abundance: few; j_gene: TRBJ1-2; d_gene: -; CDR3aa: CAISQDGYGYTF; CDR3nt: TGTGCCATCAGCCAGGACGGCTATGGCTACACCTTC
v_gene: TRBV21-1; abundance: -; j_gene: TRBJ1-2; d_gene: -; CDR3aa: CASNPRDDRGIGYTF; CDR3nt: TGTGCCAGCAACCCGAGGGACGACAGGGGCATCGGCTACACCTTC
v_gene: TRBV4-3; abundance: medium-sized; j_gene: TRBJ2-7; d_gene: -; CDR3aa: CASSQDKGTYEQYF; CDR3nt: TGCGCCAGCAGCCAAGATAAGGGAACCTACGAGCAGTACTTC
v_gene: TRBV6-6; abundance: many; j_gene: TRBJ1-2; d_gene: -; CDR3aa: CASSYFGGSNGYTF; CDR3nt: TGTGCCAGCAGTTACTTCGGGGGGTCGAATGGCTACACCTTC
v_gene: TRBV25-1; abundance: few; j_gene: TRBJ2-7; d_gene: -; CDR3aa: CASSEVGAGYEQYF; CDR3nt: TGTGCCAGCAGTGAGGTCGGGGCTGGGTACGAGCAGTACTTC
v_gene: TRBV5-7; abundance: -; j_gene: TRBJ2-5; d_gene: -; CDR3aa: CASSFTPAAYLEETQYF; CDR3nt: TGTGCCAGCAGCTTTACCCCAGCGGCATATTTAGAAGAGACCCAGTACTTC
v_gene: TRBV9; abundance: -; j_gene: TRBJ1-4; d_gene: TRBD1; CDR3aa: CASSEDRANEKLFF; CDR3nt: TGTGCCAGCAGCGAGGACAGGGCTAATGAAAAACTGTTTTTT
v_gene: TRBV7-9; abundance: -; j_gene: TRBJ2-3; d_gene: -; CDR3aa: CASSSSWAGSTDTQYF; CDR3nt: TGTGCCAGCAGCTCCTCTTGGGCGGGGTCCACAGATACGCAGTATTTT
v_gene: TRBV7-7; abundance: medium-sized; j_gene: TRBJ2-7; d_gene: TRBD1; CDR3aa: CASSLARDSIYEQYF; CDR3nt: TGTGCTAGCAGCTTGGCCCGGGACAGTATCTACGAGCAGTACTTC
v_gene: TRBV7-9; abundance: -; j_gene: TRBJ1-2; d_gene: -; CDR3aa: CASSWGHPSGYTF; CDR3nt: TGTGCCAGCAGCTGGGGACACCCGAGTGGCTACACCTTC
v_gene: TRBV7-6; abundance: -; j_gene: TRBJ1-2; d_gene: -; CDR3aa: CASSGWDIEGYGYTF; CDR3nt: TGTGCCAGCAGCGGATGGGACATTGAAGGCTATGGCTACACCTTC
v_gene: TRBV29-1; abundance: -; j_gene: TRBJ1-2; d_gene: -; CDR3aa: CSVGGGAGYGYTF; CDR3nt: TGCAGCGTCGGAGGGGGGGCCGGCTATGGCTACACCTTC
v_gene: TRBV4-3; abundance: few; j_gene: TRBJ2-7; d_gene: -; CDR3aa: CASSQGEVLRYEQYF; CDR3nt: TGCGCCAGCAGCCAAGGGGAAGTACTCCGATACGAGCAGTACTTC
v_gene: TRBV11-2; abundance: few; j_gene: TRBJ2-7; d_gene: TRBD1; CDR3aa: CASSYLIEDRGDYEQYF; CDR3nt: TGTGCCAGCAGCTACCTAATTGAAGACAGGGGGGACTACGAGCAGTACTTC
v_gene: TRBV5-4; abundance: -; j_gene: TRBJ2-7; d_gene: TRBD1; CDR3aa: CASSPGTGGAYEQYF; CDR3nt: TGTGCCAGCAGCCCTGGGACAGGGGGGGCCTACGAGCAGTACTTC
v_gene: TRBV5-5; abundance: -; j_gene: TRBJ2-7; d_gene: TRBD1; CDR3aa: CASSPSGTGAYEQYF; CDR3nt: TGCGCCAGCAGCCCCTCCGGGACAGGGGCCTACGAGCAGTACTTC
v_gene: TRBV11-1; abundance: -; j_gene: TRBJ2-6; d_gene: -; CDR3aa: CASSRTSGWGTSGANVLTF; CDR3nt: TGTGCCAGCAGCCGCACTAGTGGCTGGGGAACCTCTGGGGCCAACGTCCTGACTTTC
v_gene: TRBV25-1; abundance: -; j_gene: TRBJ1-2; d_gene: -; CDR3aa: CASSEWQGLGYGYTF; CDR3nt: TGTGCCAGCAGTGAATGGCAGGGGCTCGGCTATGGCTACACCTTC
v_gene: TRBV10-3; abundance: few; j_gene: TRBJ2-3; d_gene: -; CDR3aa: CAISESWQPDTQYF; CDR3nt: TGTGCCATCAGTGAGTCCTGGCAGCCAGATACGCAGTATTTT
v_gene: TRBV9; abundance: -; j_gene: TRBJ2-3; d_gene: TRBD2; CDR3aa: CASSVGGLASTDTQYF; CDR3nt: TGTGCCAGCAGCGTAGGGGGACTAGCTAGCACAGATACGCAGTATTTT
v_gene: TRBV29-1; abundance: few; j_gene: TRBJ2-7; d_gene: -; CDR3aa: CSVGGTDPYEQYF; CDR3nt: TGCAGCGTTGGGGGGACGGATCCCTACGAGCAGTACTTC